Below are 3 T cell receptor beta chains sequenced from a single sample in a study of CD8 T cells in Susac syndrome (dated by TCRdb to the late 2010s). Libraries came from the immunoSEQ multiplex PCR assay. RNA was extracted using the RNeasy kit, and roughly 0.45 to 1 ug of the RNA was reverse transcribed with random hexamers. Using fastp at Q25 and MiXCR, TCRdb reprocessed the public reads and kept productive beta chains. Each entry merges the rows of one CDR3 protein and shows their most common DNA and genes. This sample has about 430,000 distinct CDR3 sequences in its table, and about 85% of those were observed once. 0.12% of the sample belongs to the ten largest clones. The sample comprised CD8+ T cells from PBMCs. Every receptor here comes from a human donor with multiple sclerosis.

V is TRBV7-9 and J is TRBJ2-3, with a weak D call TRBD2 (6 bases). The CDR3 runs 17 residues. Germline CDR1 SEHNR, CDR2 FQNEAQ (reference sequence). Deletions cut 5 bases from V and 0 bases from J, with 18 bases between. The CDR3 here is CASSRLEAGISTDTQYF. The CDR3 DNA sequence: TGTGCCAGCAGCCGACTGGAGGCGGGGATTAGCACAGATACGCAGTATTTT.

The chain joins TRBV4-2 to TRBJ1-2; D gene unclear. Germline CDR1 reads LGHNA; CDR2 reads YNFKEQ. Trimming left V 5 bases short and J 6 bases short, with 10 bases between. This CDR3 has 12 amino acids. CDR3 sequence: CASSNWPNGYTF. CDR3 in DNA: TGTGCCAGCAGCAATTGGCCAAATGGCTACACCTTC.

The V and J genes are TRBV27 and TRBJ2-7, with D unclear. CDR1 is MNHEY and CDR2 is SMNVEV in the germline V gene (reference sequence). V lost 0 bases to trimming and J lost 4 bases, with 7 bases between them. The CDR3 sequence is 13 residues long. The DNA for the CDR3 is TGTGCCAGCAGTTTATCTAGGGATTACGAGCAGTACTTC. Its translation: CASSLSRDYEQYF.